These T cell receptor beta chains were read from a single sample in a study of blood T cell repertoires in COVID-19. Only in-frame clones appear in the TCRdb table, and some are missing; sequencing was by immunoSEQ multiplex PCR. The data contain around 430,000 clones, roughly 88% of them singletons. What was sequenced was peripheral blood. Receptors were obtained from a woman in her forties or fifties with COVID-19, enrolled during active disease. CDR3s include the opening cysteine and the closing phenylalanine or tryptophan. The order of the fields is J gene, D gene, clone size, V gene, CDR3 protein, CDR3 DNA. D genes are given only for firm matches. Expanded clones are given a class, and other clones once, few, many or no size at all.

>TRBJ1-5|TRBD1|NA|TRBV6-5
CASSYSGTGDQPQHF
TGTGCCAGCAGTTACTCCGGGACAGGGGATCAGCCCCAGCATTTT
>TRBJ2-7|TRBD1|once|TRBV4-1
CASSRTDLTGGEQYF
TGCGCCAGCAGCCGCACCGATCTCACAGGGGGCGAGCAGTACTTC
>TRBJ2-2|TRBD2|NA|TRBV9
CASSVAREGTGELFF
TGTGCCAGCAGCGTAGCTCGGGAGGGGACCGGGGAGCTGTTTTTT
>TRBJ1-1|NA|NA|TRBV6-6
CASSDQGPLNTEAFF
TGTGCCAGCTCGGACCAGGGGCCACTGAACACTGAAGCTTTCTTT
>TRBJ1-2|TRBD1|NA|TRBV6-5
CASREGQGINYGYTF
TGTGCCAGCAGGGAGGGACAGGGGATTAACTATGGCTACACCTTC
>TRBJ2-2|NA|NA|TRBV6-5
CASTQGYGELFF
TGTGCCAGCACCCAGGGGTACGGGGAGCTGTTTTTT
>TRBJ1-2|TRBD1|NA|TRBV19
CASSLRTGMDYGYTF
TGTGCCAGTAGTTTAAGGACAGGCATGGACTATGGCTACACCTTC
>TRBJ2-1|NA|NA|TRBV6-6
CASRPPQGYNEQFF
TGTGCCAGCAGGCCACCACAGGGATACAATGAGCAGTTCTTC
>TRBJ2-5|NA|NA|TRBV28
CASSLGGAQETQYF
TGTGCCAGCAGTTTAGGAGGGGCACAAGAGACCCAGTACTTC
>TRBJ1-6|NA|NA|TRBV6-6
CASSYSLGSPNSPLHF
TGTGCCAGCAGTTACTCTCTCGGGTCCCCTAATTCACCCCTCCACTTT
>TRBJ2-3|TRBD1|NA|TRBV6-5
CASRPGQTSTDTQYF
TGTGCCAGCAGACCGGGACAGACTAGCACAGATACGCAGTATTTT
>TRBJ2-7|NA|NA|TRBV27
CASSPLAGYGEQYF
TGTGCCAGCAGCCCCTTGGCAGGGTACGGCGAGCAGTACTTC
>TRBJ2-2|TRBD1|NA|TRBV5-1
CASSIDRQGMDTGELFF
TGCGCCAGCAGCATAGATCGACAGGGAATGGACACCGGGGAGCTGTTTTTT
>TRBJ1-2|TRBD1|few|TRBV9
CASNPGQGYGYTF
TGTGCCAGCAACCCCGGACAGGGGTATGGCTACACCTTC
>TRBJ1-1|TRBD1|few|TRBV4-1
CASSQDQGVPEAFF
TGCGCCAGCAGCCAAGACCAGGGGGTCCCTGAAGCTTTCTTT
>TRBJ1-1|NA|NA|TRBV7-9
CASSGRQVNTEAFF
TGTGCCAGCAGCGGGCGACAGGTAAACACTGAAGCTTTCTTT
>TRBJ2-7|NA|NA|TRBV27
CASSFDSDEYEQYF
TGTGCCAGCAGTTTTGACTCGGATGAATACGAGCAGTACTTC
>TRBJ2-2|NA|NA|TRBV12-3/TRBV12-4
CASSPYITGELFF
TGTGCCAGCAGTCCTTACATTACCGGGGAGCTGTTTTTT
>TRBJ2-7|TRBD2|NA|TRBV9
CASSVLAGGPGEQYF
TGTGCCAGCAGCGTGTTAGCGGGGGGGCCGGGTGAGCAGTACTTC
>TRBJ1-5|NA|NA|TRBV28
CASALEAASGVQPQHF
TGTGCCAGCGCCCTTGAAGCGGCCTCAGGGGTACAGCCCCAGCATTTT
>TRBJ1-2|TRBD1|NA|TRBV4-1
CASSHVPGQPGYTF
TGCGCCAGCAGCCACGTCCCGGGACAGCCAGGCTACACCTTC
>TRBJ1-4|NA|NA|TRBV2
CATTIAGGGLEKLFF
TGTGCCACCACGATAGCTGGCGGGGGGCTTGAAAAACTGTTTTTT
>TRBJ2-1|NA|once|TRBV5-1
CASSLSSEQFF
TGCGCCAGCAGCTTGTCGAGTGAGCAGTTCTTC
>TRBJ1-4|NA|once|TRBV27
CASSLFRTSGEKLFF
TGTGCCAGCAGTTTATTCAGGACCTCGGGGGAAAAACTGTTTTTT
>TRBJ2-2|TRBD2|once|TRBV5-1
CASSSSGLAYAGELFF
TGCGCCAGCAGCTCCTCGGGACTAGCGTATGCCGGGGAGCTGTTTTTT
>TRBJ2-5|TRBD2|NA|TRBV7-2
CASSLWLGAGGSETQYF
TGTGCCAGCAGCTTATGGCTAGGGGCGGGGGGGTCGGAGACCCAGTACTTC